These 17 T cell receptor beta chains were sequenced from one sample in a study of T-cell memory formation after mild COVID-19. In TCRdb, the 5' RACE reads were re-called with MiXCR into one record per CDR3 protein. This table holds a few hundred thousand distinct CDR3 sequences, about 17% found once. The sequencing input was PBMCs or a T cell subset sorted from them (not recorded which). The origin of the receptors is a man between 18 and 35 years old who had mild COVID-19 (a few samples of this study predate the infection). Cell type and time point are not known.

The chain links TRBV20-1 to TRBJ2-2; TRBD2 matches at 7 bases. The CDR3 is made up of 14 amino acids. Germline loops: CDR1 DFQATT, CDR2 SNEGSKA (reference sequence). V lost 3 bases, J lost 3 bases, and 4 bases stayed unmatched. The CDR3 coding sequence is TGCAGTGCTAGGGGGAGGGGTGACACCGGGGAGCTGTTTTTT. Encoded protein: CSARGRGDTGELFF.

This clonotype was observed a few times. The rearrangement uses TRBV6-6 and TRBJ1-2, with D perhaps matching TRBD1 (5 bases). V lost 3 bases to trimming and J lost 4 bases, with 9 bases between them. The CDR3 covers 13 residues. The V gene's germline CDR1 is MNHNY and CDR2 SVGAGI (reference sequence). The CDR3 bases are TGTGCCAGCAGTTATCCCAGGGTCTATGGCTACACCTTC. Encoded protein: CASSYPRVYGYTF.

The J gene is TRBJ1-1, the V gene TRBV6-5; the D is unclear. V lost 6 bases and J lost 7, with 18 bases in between. Germline CDR1 and CDR2: MNHEY and SVGAGI. There are 14 residues in the CDR3. The CDR3 sequence is CASSPDGLLGEAFF. For the CDR3, the DNA is TGTGCCAGCAGCCCCGATGGGCTTTTGGGTGAAGCTTTCTTT.

This clonotype appeared a few times. V is TRBV4-3 and J is TRBJ1-5; 12 nucleotides match TRBD1. The CDR3 is 18 amino acids. J gave up 6 bases and V 0 bases, and 9 bases lay outside the gene matches. CDR1 and CDR2 from the germline V gene are LGHNA and YSLEER. This CDR3 is CASSQEGTGGEGSQPQHF. The CDR3 DNA reads as TGCGCCAGCAGCCAAGAGGGGACAGGGGGCGAGGGGAGTCAGCCCCAGCATTTT.

This clonotype turned up a few times. The genes are TRBV5-1 and TRBJ2-5; 11 positions match TRBD1. With 4 bases clipped from V and 5 bases from J, the junction kept 7 bases outside the gene matches. The germline V gene has CDR1 SGHRS and CDR2 YFSETQ. CDR3 length: 15 amino acids. The CDR3 DNA reads TGCGCCAGCAGCACCGGGACAGGGGGTACGGAGACCCAGTACTTC. It translates to CASSTGTGGTETQYF. The full variable domain, in which reference TRBV5-1 and TRBJ2-5 provide the parts outside the CDR3, is KAGVTQTPRYLIKTRGQQVTLSCSPISGHRSVSWYQQTPGQGLQFLFEYFSETQRNKGNFPGRFSGRQFSNSRSEMNVSTLELGDSALYLCASSTGTGGTETQYFGPGTRLLVL.

This clonotype was detected a few times. V and J are TRBV7-9 and TRBJ1-1; D might be TRBD1 (6 bases). V was clipped by 3 bases and J by 0 bases, with 11 bases between them. CDR1 and CDR2 (germline): SEHNR, FQNEAQ (reference sequence). This CDR3 spans 15 amino acids. The CDR3 sequence is CASSFLRGLNTEAFF. CDR3 coding DNA: TGTGCCAGCAGCTTCCTCAGGGGCTTGAACACTGAAGCTTTCTTT.

This clonotype showed up just a few times. This rearrangement joins TRBV11-2 to TRBJ2-3, with no clear D. The CDR3 loop spans 15 amino acids. Germline CDR1 reads SGHAT; CDR2 reads FQNNGV. V gave up 4 bases and J gave up 4 bases, with 15 bases separating them. The CDR3 reads CASSSIGVPPDTQYF. In nucleotides, the CDR3 is TGTGCCAGCAGCTCAATCGGAGTTCCCCCAGATACGCAGTATTTT.

There are a few counts of this clonotype. The rearrangement joins TRBV3-1 to TRBJ1-2; TRBD1 matches 8 bases. The CDR3 spans 19 residues. Germline V gives CDR1 LGHDT, CDR2 YNNKEL (reference sequence). The V segment lost 3 bases and the J segment 4 bases; nucleotides outside the gene matches: 19. CDR3 coding DNA: TGTGCCAGCAGCCATTACTGGGACAGGACTACGCCCGGGGGCTATGGCTACACCTTC. It specifies CASSHYWDRTTPGGYGYTF.

This clonotype was counted between two and nine times. The chain carries TRBV5-5 and TRBJ2-1; TRBD2 is a possible D gene (5 bases). CDR1 and CDR2 from the germline V gene are SGHKS and YYEKEE (reference sequence). The CDR3 is 14 residues long. The V gene lost 3 bases and the J gene lost 5 bases, with 12 bases spanning the gap. Here the CDR3 reads CASSWVGKDNEQFF. CDR3 nucleotides: TGTGCCAGCAGCTGGGTCGGGAAAGACAATGAGCAGTTCTTC.

This clonotype was seen only a few times. V gene TRBV15 combines with J gene TRBJ1-2, with TRBD1 identical over 12 bases. V lost 0 bases, J lost 8 bases, and 1 base stayed unmatched. CDR3 length equals 14 residues. Germline V gene data show CDR1 as LNHNV and CDR2 as YYDKDF (reference sequence). CDR3 nucleotide sequence: TGTGCCACCAGCAGAGATGGGACAGGGGGCGGCTACACCTTC. It specifies CATSRDGTGGGYTF. Drawing the rest from reference TRBV15 and TRBJ1-2, the complete variable domain is DAMVIQNPRYQVTQFGKPVTLSCSQTLNHNVMYWYQQKSSQAPKLLFHYYDKDFNNEADTPDNFQSRRPNTSFCFLDIRSPGLGDTAMYLCATSRDGTGGGYTFGSGTRLTVV.

This clonotype has just one count. The chain recombines TRBV20-1 with TRBJ1-2; tentatively, D is TRBD1 (6 bases). There are 12 residues in the CDR3. Trimming pared 6 bases from V and 7 bases from J, leaving 15 bases between. Germline CDR1 is DFQATT and CDR2 is SNEGSKA (reference sequence). DNA for the CDR3: TGCAGTGCCCAACAGGGATGGGGTGGCTACACCTTC. Translation gives CSAQQGWGGYTF.

In this sample, this clonotype turned up a few times. The chain combines TRBV20-1 with TRBJ1-1; a possible D gene is TRBD1 (5 bases). V lost 0 bases, J lost 5 bases, and 16 bases lay in between. The CDR3 has 15 residues. Germline CDR1 and CDR2: DFQATT and SNEGSKA (reference sequence). This CDR3 is CSARDPRGAGTEAFF. The CDR3 DNA sequence: TGCAGTGCTAGAGATCCGCGAGGGGCTGGGACTGAAGCTTTCTTT.

The chain is built from TRBV12-3 or TRBV12-4 and TRBJ2-7; 12 nucleotides match TRBD2. This CDR3 has 13 residues. With 3 bases clipped from V and 7 bases from J, the junction kept 1 base outside the gene matches. The DNA for the CDR3 is TGTGCCAGCAGTTTCCTAGCGGGGGGGGAGCAGTACGTC. Amino acids: CASSFLAGGEQYV.

This clonotype was seen only a few times. The chain links TRBV27 to TRBJ1-5; the D gene is possibly TRBD1 (5 bases). Trimming removed 0 bases at V and 2 bases at J, with 11 bases between. Germline V gene sequence: CDR1 MNHEY, CDR2 SMNVEV (reference sequence). The CDR3 length is 16 residues. The DNA of the CDR3 is TGTGCCAGCAGTTTATCCGGGGCAGAGGGCAATCAGCCCCAGCATTTT. Translating it yields CASSLSGAEGNQPQHF.

This clonotype was seen once. Since no conserved phenylalanine or tryptophan closes the CDR3, a read error is the likely cause. The DNA is omitted, as the CDR3 cannot be located on it reliably, and the CDR3 follows TCRdb's listing. The chain recombines TRBV4-2 with TRBJ1-6. The germline CDR1 and CDR2 sequences are LGHNA and YNFKEQ. Termini included, the CDR3 measures 15 amino acids. The CDR3 reads CASSQGSLRATGLQL.

The chain uses TRBV5-1 and TRBJ2-3, with 10 nucleotides matching TRBD2. The CDR3 length is 16 residues. With V trimmed by 4 bases and J by 5 bases, 10 bases remained unmatched. Per germline, CDR1 SGHRS and CDR2 YFSETQ. CDR3 residues: CASSPRGSGRGDTQYF. In nucleotides, the CDR3 is TGCGCCAGCAGCCCCAGGGGGAGCGGGAGGGGAGATACGCAGTATTTT.

This clonotype has a handful of counts. One junction end does not reproduce the germline sequence, and a read error may be involved. The chain has TRBV7-7 and TRBJ2-5; no clear D. Looked up from germline, CDR1 is SSHAT and CDR2 is FNYEAQ (reference sequence). The CDR3 runs 14 residues. The DNA of the CDR3 is TGTGCTAGCAGCTTAGAACGGTTCCAAGAGACCCAGTACTTC. Encoded protein: CASSLERFQETQYF.